The 20 T cell receptor beta chains reported below all come from one sample, sequenced in a study of OX40 agonist ivuxolimab in advanced cancers. Library creation used the immunoSEQ multiplex PCR assay. What TCRdb holds here is the immuneACCESS table cut down to in-frame rearrangements. Part of the clones is not present; checked against another copy, under half of the missing clones reflect an unresolved V gene, and the others are unexplained. The sample table shows 50,000 to 65,000 clones, and roughly 84% are seen once. The ten largest clones capture around 11% of the sample. Material: CD4+ or CD8+ T cells sorted from blood, obtained in a trial of the OX40 agonist ivuxolimab. The source is an adult with an advanced solid tumor such as melanoma, head and neck, liver or kidney cancer.

This chain joins TRBV9 and TRBJ2-1, with 11 nucleotides matching TRBD2. Germline V gives CDR1 SGDLS, CDR2 YYNGEE. J was trimmed by 3 bases and V by 4 bases; bases with no gene match: 12. This CDR3 is built from 18 residues. CDR3 nucleotides: TGTGCCAGCAGCTCTCCTTCTAGCGGGGGGCAACACTACAATGAGCAGTTCTTC. Translation gives CASSSPSSGGQHYNEQFF.

This clone appeared a single time. The gene calls are TRBV28 and TRBJ1-6; no clear D. The CDR3 totals 12 residues. Deletions cut 8 bases from V and 8 bases from J, with 10 bases between. The germline V gene has CDR1 MDHEN and CDR2 SYDVKM. The CDR3 region is CASGRADSPLHF. The DNA of the CDR3 is TGTGCCAGCGGTAGGGCTGATTCACCCCTCCACTTT.

Details on this clone: The junction departs from the called germline gene at one end, perhaps through a read error. The CDR3 loop is CANSLDSTNTGELFF. The CDR3 DNA reads as TGTGCCAACAGCTTAGACAGCACGAACACCGGGGAGCTGTTTTTT. The chain joins TRBV5-4 to TRBJ2-2, with D possibly TRBD1 on 5 matching bases. This CDR3 region has 15 residues. Germline values: CDR1 SGHNT, CDR2 YYREEE (reference sequence).

The V call is TRBV7-2, the J call TRBJ2-7; 13 positions match TRBD2. CDR1 and CDR2 from the germline V gene are SGHTA and FQGNSA. The J segment lost 0 bases and the V segment lost 4 bases, leaving 0 bases of the junction unmatched. This CDR3 comprises 15 residues. CDR3 in amino acids: CASSWTSGGSYEQYF. In nucleotides, the CDR3 is TGTGCCAGCAGCTGGACTAGCGGGGGCTCCTACGAGCAGTACTTC.

V gene TRBV7-9 combines with J gene TRBJ2-2; D is tentatively TRBD1 or TRBD2 (5 bases each). V gave up 5 bases and J gave up 7 bases, with 20 bases separating them. Germline V lookup: CDR1 SEHNR, CDR2 FQNEAQ (reference sequence). The CDR3 contains 16 residues. This CDR3 reads CASSLTPAERGGELFF. The CDR3 region has the DNA TGTGCCAGCAGCCTCACTCCAGCCGAGAGGGGCGGGGAGCTGTTTTTT. Based on the CDR3 plus reference TRBV7-9 and TRBJ2-2, the full variable domain is DTGVSQNPRHKITKRGQNVTFRCDPISEHNRLYWYRQTLGQGPEFLTYFQNEAQLEKSRLLSDRFSAERPKGSFSTLEIQRTEQGDSAMYLCASSLTPAERGGELFFGEGSRLTVL.

The chain uses TRBV5-1 and TRBJ2-3; 8 nucleotides line up with TRBD1. V trimming: 6 bases; J trimming: 5 bases; junction bases outside the gene matches: 17. The germline gives CDR1 SGHRS, CDR2 YFSETQ. CDR3 length: 17 amino acids. The CDR3: CASTLLGQALVGDTQYF. CDR3 nucleotides: TGCGCCAGCACCTTACTGGGACAGGCTCTGGTCGGAGATACGCAGTATTTT. Based on the CDR3 plus reference TRBV5-1 and TRBJ2-3, the full variable domain is KAGVTQTPRYLIKTRGQQVTLSCSPISGHRSVSWYQQTPGQGLQFLFEYFSETQRNKGNFPGRFSGRQFSNSRSEMNVSTLELGDSALYLCASTLLGQALVGDTQYFGPGTRLTVL.

This clone was counted many times. V and J are TRBV5-1 and TRBJ1-2; TRBD1 matches at 7 bases. The CDR3 extends over 13 amino acids. Germline V gives CDR1 SGHRS, CDR2 YFSETQ. Losses at the gene ends were 0 bases for V and 6 bases for J; bases not matched to a gene: 2. In DNA, the CDR3 is TGCGCCAGCAGCTTGGGCCAGGGGGATGGCTACACCTTC. This codes for CASSLGQGDGYTF.

Within the sample, this clone is medium-sized. This rearrangement joins TRBV9 to TRBJ1-1; D not certain. Trimming removed 4 bases from V and 1 base from J, with 17 bases in between. This CDR3 has 16 residues. Germline values: CDR1 SGDLS, CDR2 YYNGEE. For the CDR3, the DNA is TGTGCCAGCAGCCCCAGTTATGTGAGGGCGAACACTGAAGCTTTCTTT. Amino acid sequence: CASSPSYVRANTEAFF.

The chain links TRBV29-1 to TRBJ2-7, with D tentatively TRBD1 (6 bases). Per germline, CDR1 SQVTM and CDR2 ANQGSEA. Trimming left V 6 bases short and J 5 bases short, with 20 bases between. The CDR3 runs 14 residues. The CDR3: CSVKPGGEAHEQYF. The DNA for the CDR3 is TGCAGCGTCAAACCTGGGGGCGAGGCCCACGAGCAGTACTTC.

The J gene is TRBJ2-1, the V gene TRBV5-1, with TRBD2 matching over 11 bases. J gave up 7 bases and V 5 bases, and 5 bases lay outside the gene matches. CDR3 size: 14 residues. Germline V gene sequence: CDR1 SGHRS, CDR2 YFSETQ. CDR3 bases: TGCGCCAGCAGGTCTAGCGGGGGGTTGAATGAGCAGTTCTTC. Protein sequence: CASRSSGGLNEQFF.

The rearrangement joins TRBV19 to TRBJ1-5, with 9 bases identical to TRBD1. Unmatched junction bases numbered 12, after V lost 5 bases and J lost 7 bases. CDR3 length equals 16 residues. Germline CDR1 LNHDA, CDR2 SQIVND (reference sequence). The CDR3 protein is CASSVLKDRGGQPQHF. The CDR3, as DNA: TGTGCCAGTAGTGTCCTAAAGGACAGGGGCGGGCAGCCCCAGCATTTT.

The rearrangement links TRBV9 to TRBJ2-3, with 15 bases lining up with TRBD2. CDR1 is SGDLS, CDR2 YYNGEE, per germline. The J segment lost 4 bases and the V segment lost 0 bases, leaving 6 bases of the junction unmatched. The CDR3 is 18 amino acids. The CDR3 nucleotides read TGTGCCAGCAGCGTAGCCGGACTAGCGGGGGGGTTCGCAGATACGCAGTATTTT. Translating gives CASSVAGLAGGFADTQYF.

This clone was recorded a few times. This sequence joins TRBV2 and TRBJ2-5; TRBD1 aligns across 12 bases. The CDR3 spans 19 residues. V was pared by 5 bases and J by 2 bases, with 15 bases of the junction left unmatched. Germline CDR1 and CDR2: SNHLY and FYNNEI. The CDR3 DNA reads as TGTGCCAGCAGTCAACCGGGACAGGGGGCCAAGGGCAGACAAGAGACCCAGTACTTC. This encodes CASSQPGQGAKGRQETQYF.

The gene calls are TRBV19 and TRBJ2-1, with a weak D call TRBD2 (6 bases). Germline V lookup: CDR1 LNHDA, CDR2 SQIVND (reference sequence). V was cut by 8 bases and J by 5 bases, with 13 bases left in between. This CDR3 spans 13 amino acids. The CDR3 sequence is CASATAGNNEQFF. The CDR3 nucleotides read TGTGCCAGTGCCACGGCGGGGAACAATGAGCAGTTCTTC.

The chain combines TRBV14 with TRBJ1-1; perhaps TRBD1 as D (5 bases). There are 14 residues in the CDR3. Trimming stripped 5 bases from V and 4 bases from J, with 14 bases between. The germline gives CDR1 SGHDN, CDR2 FVKESK. The CDR3 nucleotides are TGTGCCAGCAGCAAAACCAGGGATAGCACTGAAGCTTTCTTT. The encoded protein is CASSKTRDSTEAFF. Complete variable domain (other parts from reference TRBV14 and TRBJ1-1): EAGVTQFPSHSVIEKGQTVTLRCDPISGHDNLYWYRRVMGKEIKFLLHFVKESKQDESGMPNNRFLAERTGGTYSTLKVQPAELEDSGVYFCASSKTRDSTEAFFGQGTRLTVV.

The chain employs TRBV19 and TRBJ2-6; D is undetermined. V was pared by 7 bases and J by 0 bases, with 7 bases between. The germline CDR1 and CDR2 sequences are LNHDA and SQIVND (reference sequence). CDR3 length equals 14 residues. CDR3: CASTRSSGANVLTF. In DNA, the CDR3 is TGTGCCAGTACTAGAAGCTCTGGGGCCAACGTCCTGACTTTC.

This chain connects TRBV6-1 to TRBJ2-7; D may match TRBD1 or TRBD2 (5 bases each). Germline V gene sequence: CDR1 MNHNS, CDR2 SASEGT. V shed 11 bases and J shed 3 bases, with 20 bases lying between them. The CDR3 is 14 amino acids. DNA for the CDR3: TGTGCCGCGGGTGAGGGGCAGGGATACTACGAGCAGTACGTC. Translation: CAAGEGQGYYEQYV.

The CDR3 loop is CSVVAGHPGNEQFF. For the CDR3, the DNA is TGCAGCGTTGTAGCGGGGCATCCGGGCAATGAGCAGTTCTTC. The chain recombines TRBV29-1 with TRBJ2-1, with 8 bases matching TRBD2. CDR1 is SQVTM and CDR2 is ANQGSEA in the germline V gene. This CDR3 is built from 14 residues. Unmatched junction bases numbered 8, after V lost 4 bases and J lost 6 bases.

The chain joins TRBV7-2 to TRBJ2-7; 12 bases line up with TRBD2. Germline V gives CDR1 SGHTA, CDR2 FQGNSA. The CDR3 consists of 15 residues. V was pared by 3 bases and J by 9 bases, with 9 bases of the junction left unmatched. The chain's CDR3 is CASSLSTSGSVGQYF. The CDR3 region has the DNA TGTGCCAGCAGCTTGTCGACTAGCGGGAGTGTAGGGCAGTACTTC.

This chain connects TRBV7-2 to TRBJ2-1; TRBD1 agrees at 8 bases. CDR1 and CDR2 from the germline V gene are SGHTA and FQGNSA. With 5 bases clipped from V and 3 bases from J, the junction kept 3 bases outside the gene matches. This CDR3 spans 14 amino acids. The CDR3 here is CASSPGGNYNEQFF. The CDR3 DNA follows: TGTGCCAGCAGCCCAGGGGGCAACTACAATGAGCAGTTCTTC.